This TCR beta chain was captured in a study of beta chain features in type 1 diabetes. Sequenced material consisted of expressed TCRB transcripts (all of the isolated RNA was reverse transcribed). Assay: immunoSEQ multiplex PCR; the TCRdb copy retains only in-frame clones and omits some. The sample lists around 190,000 clones; more than 10% were seen once. Worth noting for this clone: Its antigen is not known.

The study's findings and limits: Possibly, sequencing cDNA over-represented cells that had high TCR expression levels.

It was one heparinised blood draw, averaging roughly 0.11 L, that each donor gave. This receptor was identified in a woman aged 18-35 years in good health. Sample: central memory CD4+ T cells from blood.

The CDR3 is CASSLAAGNLEQYF. CDR3 sequence (DNA): TGTGCCAGCAGCCTTGCCGCCGGGAATTTAGAGCAGTACTTC. The genes are TRBV9 and TRBJ2-7; tentative D call: TRBD2 (5 bases). CDR3 length equals 14 residues. V lost 4 bases to trimming and J lost 7 bases, with 18 bases between them. Germline-derived CDR1 and CDR2 are SGDLS and YYNGEE.